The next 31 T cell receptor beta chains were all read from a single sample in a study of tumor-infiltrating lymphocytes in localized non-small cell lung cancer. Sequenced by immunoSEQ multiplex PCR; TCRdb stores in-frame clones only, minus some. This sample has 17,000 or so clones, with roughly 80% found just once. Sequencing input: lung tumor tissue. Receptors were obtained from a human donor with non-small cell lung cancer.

The CDR3 nucleotides read TGTGCCAGCAGCTTTACCGGGACCATCCCACTGGGCTACACCTTC. Amino acid sequence: CASSFTGTIPLGYTF. J is TRBJ1-2 and V is TRBV7-9; D is possibly TRBD1 (5 bases). V shed 3 bases and J shed 8 bases, with 19 bases lying between them. Germline-derived CDR1 and CDR2 are SEHNR and FQNEAQ (reference sequence). The length of the CDR3 is 15 residues. The full variable domain, in which reference TRBV7-9 and TRBJ1-2 provide the parts outside the CDR3, is DTGVSQNPRHKITKRGQNVTFRCDPISEHNRLYWYRQTLGQGPEFLTYFQNEAQLEKSRLLSDRFSAERPKGSFSTLEIQRTEQGDSAMYLCASSFTGTIPLGYTFGSGTRLTVV.

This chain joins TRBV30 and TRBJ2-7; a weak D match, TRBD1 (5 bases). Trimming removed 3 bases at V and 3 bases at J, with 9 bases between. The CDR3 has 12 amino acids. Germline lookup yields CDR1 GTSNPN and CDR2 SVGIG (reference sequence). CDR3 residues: CAWSVGHYEQYF. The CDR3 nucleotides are TGTGCCTGGAGCGTCGGACACTACGAGCAGTACTTC.

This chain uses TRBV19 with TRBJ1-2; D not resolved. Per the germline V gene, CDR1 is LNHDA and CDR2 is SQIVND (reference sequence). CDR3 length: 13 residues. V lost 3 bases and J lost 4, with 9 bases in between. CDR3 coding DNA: TGTGCCAGTAGTATCCCCGGTTTCTATGGCTACACCTTC. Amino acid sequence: CASSIPGFYGYTF.

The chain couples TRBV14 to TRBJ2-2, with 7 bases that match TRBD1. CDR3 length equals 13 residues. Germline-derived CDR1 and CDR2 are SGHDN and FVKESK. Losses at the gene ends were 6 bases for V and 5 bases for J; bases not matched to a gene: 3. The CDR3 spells CASRKQGTGELFF. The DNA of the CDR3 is TGTGCCAGCAGAAAACAGGGGACCGGGGAGCTGTTTTTT.

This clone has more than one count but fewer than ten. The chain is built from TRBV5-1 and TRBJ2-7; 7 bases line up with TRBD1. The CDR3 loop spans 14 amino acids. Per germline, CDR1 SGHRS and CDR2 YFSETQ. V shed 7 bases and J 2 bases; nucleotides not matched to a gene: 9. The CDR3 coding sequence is TGCGCCAGCTCCCGAAGGGACAGAACCTACGAGCAGTACTTC. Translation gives CASSRRDRTYEQYF.

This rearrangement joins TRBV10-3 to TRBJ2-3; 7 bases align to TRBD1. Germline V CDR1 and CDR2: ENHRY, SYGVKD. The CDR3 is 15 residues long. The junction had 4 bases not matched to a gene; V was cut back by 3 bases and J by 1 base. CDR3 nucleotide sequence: TGTGCCATCAGTGAACAGGGGTGGGGCACAGATACGCAGTATTTT. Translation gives CAISEQGWGTDTQYF.

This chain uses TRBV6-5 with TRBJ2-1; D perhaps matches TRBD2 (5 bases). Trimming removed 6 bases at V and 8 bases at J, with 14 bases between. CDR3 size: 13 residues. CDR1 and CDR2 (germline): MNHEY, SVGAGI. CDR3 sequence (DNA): TGTGCCAGCAGACCCGGACCCGGGGATGAGCAGTTCTTC. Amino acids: CASRPGPGDEQFF.

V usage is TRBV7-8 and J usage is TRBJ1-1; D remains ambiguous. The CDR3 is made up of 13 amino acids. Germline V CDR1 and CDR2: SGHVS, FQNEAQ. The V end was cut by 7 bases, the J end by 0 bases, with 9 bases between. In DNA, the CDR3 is TGTGCCAGCACTTTACGGATGAACACTGAAGCTTTCTTT. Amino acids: CASTLRMNTEAFF.

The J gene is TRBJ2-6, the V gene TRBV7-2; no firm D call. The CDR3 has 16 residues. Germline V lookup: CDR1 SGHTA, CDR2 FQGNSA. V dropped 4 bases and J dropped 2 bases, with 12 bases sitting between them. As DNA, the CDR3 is TGTGCCAGCAGCTCGACACCCGAGACTGGGGCCAACGTCCTGACTTTC. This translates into CASSSTPETGANVLTF. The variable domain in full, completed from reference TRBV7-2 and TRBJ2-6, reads GAGVSQSPSNKVTEKGKDVELRCDPISGHTALYWYRQSLGQGLEFLIYFQGNSAPDKSGLPSDRFSAERTGGSVSTLTIQRTQQEDSAVYLCASSSTPETGANVLTFGAGSRLTVL.

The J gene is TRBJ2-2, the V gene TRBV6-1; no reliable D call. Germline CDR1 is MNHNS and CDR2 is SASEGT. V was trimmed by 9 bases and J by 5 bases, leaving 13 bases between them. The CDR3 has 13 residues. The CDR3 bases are TGTGCCAGTGTCAGAACACCAACCGGGGAGCTGTTTTTT. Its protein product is CASVRTPTGELFF.

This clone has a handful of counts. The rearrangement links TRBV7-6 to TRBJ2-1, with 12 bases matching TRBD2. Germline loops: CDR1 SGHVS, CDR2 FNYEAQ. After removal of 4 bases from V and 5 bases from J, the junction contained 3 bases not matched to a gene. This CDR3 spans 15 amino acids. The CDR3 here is CASSWRLAGDNEQFF. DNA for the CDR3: TGTGCCAGCAGCTGGCGACTAGCGGGAGACAATGAGCAGTTCTTC. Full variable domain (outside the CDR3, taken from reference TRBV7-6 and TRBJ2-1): GAGVSQSPRYKVTKRGQDVALRCDPISGHVSLYWYRQALGQGPEFLTYFNYEAQQDKSGLPNDRFSAERPEGSISTLTIQRTEQRDSAMYRCASSWRLAGDNEQFFGPGTRLTVL.

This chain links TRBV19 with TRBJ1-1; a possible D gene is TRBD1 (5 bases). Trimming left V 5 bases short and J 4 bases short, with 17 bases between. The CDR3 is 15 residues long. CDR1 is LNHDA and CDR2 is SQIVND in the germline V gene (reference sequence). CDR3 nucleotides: TGTGCCAGTAGTTATCCGGGACTCGGGAGCACTGAAGCTTTCTTT. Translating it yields CASSYPGLGSTEAFF.

DNA of the CDR3: TGTGCCTGGAAACCCCCCCCGAGCTACGAGCAGTACTTC. Protein: CAWKPPPSYEQYF. This chain connects TRBV30 to TRBJ2-7; D is ambiguous. Germline V CDR1 and CDR2: GTSNPN, SVGIG (reference sequence). V gave up 4 bases and J gave up 3 bases, with 13 bases separating them. The CDR3 covers 13 residues.

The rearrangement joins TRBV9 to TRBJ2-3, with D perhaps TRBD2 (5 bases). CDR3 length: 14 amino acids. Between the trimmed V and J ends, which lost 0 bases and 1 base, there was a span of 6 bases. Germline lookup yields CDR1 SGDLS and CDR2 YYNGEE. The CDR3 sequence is CASSVGRGTDTQYF. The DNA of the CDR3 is TGTGCCAGCAGCGTAGGGCGGGGCACAGATACGCAGTATTTT.

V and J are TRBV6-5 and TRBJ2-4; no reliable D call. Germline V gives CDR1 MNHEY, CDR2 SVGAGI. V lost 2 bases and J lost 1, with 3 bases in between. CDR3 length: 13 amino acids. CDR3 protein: CASSYGAKNIQYF. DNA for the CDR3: TGTGCCAGCAGTTACGGGGCCAAAAACATTCAGTACTTC.

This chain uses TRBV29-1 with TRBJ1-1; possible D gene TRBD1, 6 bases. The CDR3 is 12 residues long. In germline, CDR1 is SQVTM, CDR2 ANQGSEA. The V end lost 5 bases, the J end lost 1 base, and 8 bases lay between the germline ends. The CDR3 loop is CSVLGQNTEAFF. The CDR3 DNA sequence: TGCAGCGTTTTGGGACAGAACACTGAAGCTTTCTTT.

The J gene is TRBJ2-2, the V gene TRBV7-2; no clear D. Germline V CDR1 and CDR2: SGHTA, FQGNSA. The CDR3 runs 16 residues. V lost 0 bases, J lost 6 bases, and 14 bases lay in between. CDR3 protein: CASSLAYYTLPGELFF. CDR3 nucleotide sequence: TGTGCCAGCAGCTTAGCCTACTATACCCTCCCCGGGGAGCTGTTTTTT.

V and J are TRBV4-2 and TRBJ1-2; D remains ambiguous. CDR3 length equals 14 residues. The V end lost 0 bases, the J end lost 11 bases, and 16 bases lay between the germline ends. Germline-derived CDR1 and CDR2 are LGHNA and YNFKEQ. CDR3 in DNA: TGTGCCAGCAGCCAAGAAGGGCCAGGCGAGTTTTACACCTTC. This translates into CASSQEGPGEFYTF.

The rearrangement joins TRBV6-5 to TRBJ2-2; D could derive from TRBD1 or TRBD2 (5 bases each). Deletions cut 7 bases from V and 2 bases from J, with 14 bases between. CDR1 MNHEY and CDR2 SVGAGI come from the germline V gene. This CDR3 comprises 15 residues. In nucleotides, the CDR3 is TGTGCCAGCAACCCCGGGACCTATAACACCGGGGAGCTGTTTTTT. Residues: CASNPGTYNTGELFF.

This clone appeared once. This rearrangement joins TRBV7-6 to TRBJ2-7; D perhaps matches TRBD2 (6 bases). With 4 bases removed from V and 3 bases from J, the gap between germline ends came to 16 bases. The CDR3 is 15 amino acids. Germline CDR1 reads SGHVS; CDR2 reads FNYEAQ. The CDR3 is CASSSPGLRSYEQYF. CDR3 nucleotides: TGTGCCAGCAGCTCCCCGGGACTGAGAAGCTACGAGCAGTACTTC.

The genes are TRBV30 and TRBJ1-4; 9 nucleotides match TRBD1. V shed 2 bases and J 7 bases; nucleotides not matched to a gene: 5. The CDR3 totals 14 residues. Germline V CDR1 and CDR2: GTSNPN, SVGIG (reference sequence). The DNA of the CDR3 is TGTGCCTGGAGTATGGGACAGGGTGGTGAAAAACTGTTTTTT. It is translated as CAWSMGQGGEKLFF.

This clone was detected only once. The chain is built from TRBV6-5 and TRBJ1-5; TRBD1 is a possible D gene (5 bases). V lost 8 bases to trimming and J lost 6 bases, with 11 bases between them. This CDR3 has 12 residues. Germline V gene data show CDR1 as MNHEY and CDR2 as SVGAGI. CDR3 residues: CASPCGGQPQHF. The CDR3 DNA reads TGTGCCAGCCCGTGCGGGGGTCAGCCCCAGCATTTT.

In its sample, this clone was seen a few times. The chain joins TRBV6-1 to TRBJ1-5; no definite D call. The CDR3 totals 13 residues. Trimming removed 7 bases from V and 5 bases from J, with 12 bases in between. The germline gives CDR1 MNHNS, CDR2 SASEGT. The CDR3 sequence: CASKSPGYQPQHF. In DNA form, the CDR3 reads TGTGCCAGCAAGTCCCCAGGATATCAGCCCCAGCATTTT.

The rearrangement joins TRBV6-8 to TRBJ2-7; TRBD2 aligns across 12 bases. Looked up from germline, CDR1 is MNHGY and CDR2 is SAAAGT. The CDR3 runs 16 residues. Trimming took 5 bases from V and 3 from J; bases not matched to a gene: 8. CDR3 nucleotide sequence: TGTGCCAGCAGTATCTCCGGGACTAGCGGGTTCTACGAGCAGTACTTC. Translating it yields CASSISGTSGFYEQYF.

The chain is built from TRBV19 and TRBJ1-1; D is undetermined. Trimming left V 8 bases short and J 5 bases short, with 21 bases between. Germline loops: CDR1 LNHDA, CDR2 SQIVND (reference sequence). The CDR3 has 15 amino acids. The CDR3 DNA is TGTGCCAGTCGTACTCCAGGCGGCGGTAGGACTGAAGCTTTCTTT. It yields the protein CASRTPGGGRTEAFF.

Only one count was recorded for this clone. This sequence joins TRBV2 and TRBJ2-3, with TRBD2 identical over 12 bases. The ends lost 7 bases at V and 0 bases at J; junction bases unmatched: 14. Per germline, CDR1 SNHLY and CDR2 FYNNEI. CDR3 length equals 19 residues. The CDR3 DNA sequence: TGTGCCAGCAATCGTGAGAGACCTACTAGCGGGGGGAGCACAGATACGCAGTATTTT. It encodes CASNRERPTSGGSTDTQYF. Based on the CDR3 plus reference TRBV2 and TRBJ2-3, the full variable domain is EPEVTQTPSHQVTQMGQEVILRCVPISNHLYFYWYRQILGQKVEFLVSFYNNEISEKSEIFDDQFSVERPDGSNFTLKIRSTKLEDSAMYFCASNRERPTSGGSTDTQYFGPGTRLTVL.

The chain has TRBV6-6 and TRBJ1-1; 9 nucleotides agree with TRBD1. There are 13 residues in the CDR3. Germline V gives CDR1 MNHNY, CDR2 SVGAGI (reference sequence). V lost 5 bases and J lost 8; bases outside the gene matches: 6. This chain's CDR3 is CASSAQGALEAFF. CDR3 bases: TGTGCCAGCAGTGCACAGGGGGCTTTGGAAGCTTTCTTT.

CDR3 nucleotide sequence: TGTGCCTGGTTACAAGGAGGGTCCTATGAGCAGTTCTTC. It encodes CAWLQGGSYEQFF. V gene TRBV30 combines with J gene TRBJ2-1; perhaps TRBD2 as D (6 bases). In germline, CDR1 is GTSNPN, CDR2 SVGIG (reference sequence). The V gene lost 5 bases and the J gene lost 8 bases, with 16 bases spanning the gap. The CDR3 sequence is 13 residues long.

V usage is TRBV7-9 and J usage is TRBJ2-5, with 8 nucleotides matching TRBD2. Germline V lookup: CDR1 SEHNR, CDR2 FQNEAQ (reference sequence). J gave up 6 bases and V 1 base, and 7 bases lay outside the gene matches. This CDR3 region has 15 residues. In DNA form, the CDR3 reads TGTGCCAGCAGCTTAGATCTAGCGGGTAAACAGACCCAGTACTTC. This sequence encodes CASSLDLAGKQTQYF.

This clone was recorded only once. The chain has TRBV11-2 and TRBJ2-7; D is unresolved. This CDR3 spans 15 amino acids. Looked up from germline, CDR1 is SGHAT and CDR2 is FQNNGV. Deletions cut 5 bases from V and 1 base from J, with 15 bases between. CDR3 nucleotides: TGTGCCAGCAGCCCCTTCCTAGAACGGTCCTACGAGCAGTACTTC. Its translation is CASSPFLERSYEQYF.

CDR3 residues: CASSERGQNTGELFF. The CDR3 DNA reads TGTGCCAGCAGTGAACGCGGACAGAACACCGGGGAGCTGTTTTTT. The V and J genes are TRBV6-1 and TRBJ2-2; possible D gene TRBD1, 5 bases. This CDR3 has 15 amino acids. The germline V gene encodes CDR1 MNHNS and CDR2 SASEGT. V was trimmed by 2 bases and J by 1 base, leaving 8 bases between them.